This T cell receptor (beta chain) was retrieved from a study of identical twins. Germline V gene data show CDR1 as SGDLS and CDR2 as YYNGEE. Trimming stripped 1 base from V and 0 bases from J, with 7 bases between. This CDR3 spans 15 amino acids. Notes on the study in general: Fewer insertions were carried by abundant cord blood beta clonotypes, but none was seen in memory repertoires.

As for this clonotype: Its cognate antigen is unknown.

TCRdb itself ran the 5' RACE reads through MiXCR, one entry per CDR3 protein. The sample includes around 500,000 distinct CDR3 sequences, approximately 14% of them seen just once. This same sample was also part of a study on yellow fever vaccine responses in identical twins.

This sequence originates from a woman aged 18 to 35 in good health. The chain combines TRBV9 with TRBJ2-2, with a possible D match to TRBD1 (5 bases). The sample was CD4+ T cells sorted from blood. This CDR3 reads CASSVQQANTGELFF. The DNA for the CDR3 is TGTGCCAGCAGCGTACAACAGGCGAACACCGGGGAGCTGTTTTTT.